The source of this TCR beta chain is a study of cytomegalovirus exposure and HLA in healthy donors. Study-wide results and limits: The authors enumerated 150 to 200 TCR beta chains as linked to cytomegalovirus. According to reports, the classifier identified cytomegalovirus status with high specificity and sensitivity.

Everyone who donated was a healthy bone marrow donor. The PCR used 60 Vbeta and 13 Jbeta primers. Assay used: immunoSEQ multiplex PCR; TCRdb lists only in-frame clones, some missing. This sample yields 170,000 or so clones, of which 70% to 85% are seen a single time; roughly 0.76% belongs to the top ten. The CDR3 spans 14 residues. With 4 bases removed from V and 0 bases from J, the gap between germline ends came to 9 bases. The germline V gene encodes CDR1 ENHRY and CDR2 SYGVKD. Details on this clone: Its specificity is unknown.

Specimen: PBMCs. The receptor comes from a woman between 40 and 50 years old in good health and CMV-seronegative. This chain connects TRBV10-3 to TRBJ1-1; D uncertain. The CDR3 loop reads CAISVAQLNTEAFF. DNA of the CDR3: TGTGCCATCAGTGTAGCGCAGCTGAACACTGAAGCTTTCTTT.